The 25 T cell receptor beta chains given below trace back to one sample, sequenced in a study of shared clonotypes between healthy human individuals. Measured with immunoSEQ multiplex PCR; TCRdb has only the in-frame clones, and not every one. This sample has roughly 1.5 million clones; 95% to 99% occur once, and the top ten carry roughly 0.4%. The sequenced sample consisted of naive CD4+ T cells sorted from blood. Subset reported: CD45RA+ positively selected. Source of these receptors: a man younger than 40 in good health.

The genes are TRBV7-2 and TRBJ2-5, with 15 bases matching TRBD2. V shed 5 bases and J 2 bases; nucleotides not matched to a gene: 9. The CDR3 consists of 18 residues. Looked up from germline, CDR1 is SGHTA and CDR2 is FQGNSA. The CDR3 reads CASSPPGLAGGKQETQYF. CDR3 sequence (DNA): TGTGCCAGCAGCCCGCCGGGACTAGCGGGAGGAAAGCAAGAGACCCAGTACTTC.

Concerning this clone: The junction does not match germline at one end; this may be a read error. V usage is TRBV7-7 and J usage is TRBJ2-3; unclear D gene. CDR1 SSHAT and CDR2 FNYEAQ come from the germline V gene (reference sequence). CDR3 length: 13 residues. CDR3 DNA sequence: TGTGCTAGCAGTCTCGACGGTACAGATACGCAGTATTTT. Its translation: CASSLDGTDTQYF.

The chain is built from TRBV5-4 and TRBJ1-2, with 9 bases that match TRBD1. J lost 9 bases, V lost 4 bases, and 19 bases had no gene match. The germline gives CDR1 SGHNT, CDR2 YYREEE (reference sequence). The CDR3 has 17 amino acids. The CDR3 coding sequence is TGTGCCAGCAGCCCAAGGTTTACCGGGACAGGGTCTAGTAGCTACACCTTC. This encodes CASSPRFTGTGSSSYTF. The full variable domain, completed using reference TRBV5-4 and TRBJ1-2, is ETGVTQSPTHLIKTRGQQVTLRCSSQSGHNTVSWYQQALGQGPQFIFQYYREEENGRGNFPPRFSGLQFPNYSSELNVNALELDDSALYLCASSPRFTGTGSSSYTFGSGTRLTVV.

The rearrangement uses TRBV5-4 and TRBJ2-7, with D possibly being TRBD1 (6 bases). This CDR3 comprises 14 residues. The ends were cut back, 10 bases at V and 6 bases at J, with 23 bases in the middle. Germline CDR1 reads SGHNT; CDR2 reads YYREEE (reference sequence). CDR3 nucleotide sequence: TGTGCCGTATCCCGTGGGACACCGGACTCCGAGCAGTACTTC. Amino acid sequence: CAVSRGTPDSEQYF.

The V call is TRBV19, the J call TRBJ2-1, with 8 nucleotides matching TRBD2. J lost 5 bases, V lost 2 bases, and 5 bases had no gene match. Germline V CDR1 and CDR2: LNHDA, SQIVND (reference sequence). The CDR3 contains 15 residues. For the CDR3, the DNA is TGTGCCAGTAGTATATCGGGAGGGAACAACAATGAGCAGTTCTTC. Translated, it gives CASSISGGNNNEQFF.

The chain has TRBV6-6 and TRBJ2-2; TRBD2 might be the D (5 bases). Germline V lookup: CDR1 MNHNY, CDR2 SVGAGI (reference sequence). V was cut by 6 bases and J by 0 bases, with 11 bases left in between. This CDR3 region has 15 residues. CDR3 residues: CASSLTRANTGELFF. DNA of the CDR3: TGTGCCAGCAGCCTCACTAGGGCGAACACCGGGGAGCTGTTTTTT.

The rearrangement links TRBV6-5 to TRBJ1-5; 7 bases are a match to TRBD1. This CDR3 comprises 15 residues. J lost 2 bases, V lost 6 bases, and 7 bases had no gene match. The germline CDR1 and CDR2 sequences are MNHEY and SVGAGI. CDR3 nucleotides: TGTGCCAGCAGAAATCACAGGGGAGGCAATCAGCCCCAGCATTTT. Its translation is CASRNHRGGNQPQHF.

The rearrangement joins TRBV25-1 to TRBJ2-3; no definite D call. From germline, CDR1 is MGHDK and CDR2 SYGVNS. Trimming took 1 base from V and 1 from J, leaving 6 bases between them. The length of the CDR3 is 14 residues. This CDR3 reads CASSESYRTDTQYF. CDR3 nucleotides: TGTGCCAGCAGTGAATCCTACCGCACAGATACGCAGTATTTT.

This clone was seen only once. The chain is built from TRBV7-9 and TRBJ2-7; weak D call: TRBD2 (6 bases). The length of the CDR3 is 18 residues. Per the germline V gene, CDR1 is SEHNR and CDR2 is FQNEAQ (reference sequence). V lost 1 base to trimming and J lost 2 bases, with 21 bases between them. CDR3 in DNA: TGTGCCAGCAGCTTAGAATCGGGGCGGGCTAGCGCCACCTACGAGCAGTACTTC. This sequence encodes CASSLESGRASATYEQYF.

This chain uses TRBV28 with TRBJ2-1, with D perhaps given as TRBD1 or TRBD2 (6 bases each). The CDR3 length is 15 residues. Germline lookup yields CDR1 MDHEN and CDR2 SYDVKM. V lost 8 bases to trimming and J lost 4 bases, with 18 bases between them. In DNA, the CDR3 is TGTGCCAGCCAAGGTGGGGGGCAATCGTACAATGAGCAGTTCTTC. It yields the protein CASQGGGQSYNEQFF.

The CDR3 DNA follows: TGCAGTGCTTCGGACAGGGAACGGCAGTACTTC. Translated, it gives CSASDRERQYF. This chain joins TRBV20-1 and TRBJ2-7; 8 bases align to TRBD1. The CDR3 consists of 11 residues. In germline, CDR1 is DFQATT, CDR2 SNEGSKA (reference sequence). J lost 9 bases, V lost 5 bases, and 6 bases had no gene match.

The rearrangement uses TRBV29-1 and TRBJ2-3; D possibly corresponds to TRBD2 (6 bases). V was cut by 1 base and J by 4 bases, with 21 bases left in between. Looked up from germline, CDR1 is SQVTM and CDR2 is ANQGSEA. The CDR3 loop spans 17 amino acids. CDR3 coding DNA: TGCAGCGTTGAAGGCTCCAGTAGGCGGGGTCGGGCAGATACGCAGTATTTT. Residues: CSVEGSSRRGRADTQYF.

The chain has TRBV5-6 and TRBJ1-5; D is unclear. The V end lost 3 bases, the J end lost 5 bases, and 18 bases lay between the germline ends. The CDR3 consists of 16 residues. Germline values: CDR1 SGHDT, CDR2 YYEEEE. The CDR3 coding sequence is TGTGCCAGCAGCTCGATGGGAGGGAAGTGGGATCAGCCCCAGCATTTT. Its protein is CASSSMGGKWDQPQHF.

This clone appeared once. The chain employs TRBV5-4 and TRBJ2-7; 7 bases are shared with TRBD2. Germline CDR1 is SGHNT and CDR2 is YYREEE (reference sequence). The CDR3 length is 14 residues. Trimming at V came to 5 bases and at J to 0 bases, leaving 5 bases not matched to a gene. In DNA, the CDR3 is TGTGCCAGCAGAAGCGGGGCTGACTCCTACGAGCAGTACTTC. Its translation is CASRSGADSYEQYF.

The chain combines TRBV2 with TRBJ1-1; unclear D gene. The ends were cut back, 5 bases at V and 7 bases at J, with 17 bases in the middle. The CDR3 consists of 14 residues. CDR1 is SNHLY, CDR2 FYNNEI, per germline. For the CDR3, the DNA is TGTGCCAGCAGTCCCTCCCCAGCCTACATTGAAGCTTTCTTT. Translated: CASSPSPAYIEAFF.

The chain joins TRBV12-5 to TRBJ1-2; D is uncertain. CDR1 LGHNT and CDR2 FRNRAP come from the germline V gene. This CDR3 spans 19 amino acids. V lost 0 bases to trimming and J lost 0 bases, with 20 bases between them. The CDR3 here is CASGLVPTLGPLTNYGYTF. The CDR3 DNA sequence: TGTGCTAGTGGTTTGGTACCGACCCTCGGCCCACTTACTAACTATGGCTACACCTTC.

The V and J genes are TRBV19 and TRBJ2-6, with 9 positions matching TRBD1. Losses at the gene ends were 9 bases for V and 4 bases for J; bases not matched to a gene: 19. Germline lookup yields CDR1 LNHDA and CDR2 SQIVND (reference sequence). The CDR3 length is 19 residues. The CDR3 bases are TGTGCCAGAAAATTAGATAGGGACAGGGAGGGATCAGGGGCCAACGTCCTGACTTTC. The encoded protein is CARKLDRDREGSGANVLTF.

The chain carries TRBV11-1 and TRBJ2-4; 8 bases map to TRBD2. The germline V gene encodes CDR1 SGHAT and CDR2 FQDESV (reference sequence). The V segment lost 4 bases and the J segment 8 bases; nucleotides outside the gene matches: 10. This CDR3 is built from 15 residues. The CDR3 is CASSSIGSGTDIQYF. The DNA of the CDR3 is TGTGCCAGCAGCTCAATAGGTAGCGGGACGGACATTCAGTACTTC. Full variable domain (rest looked up from reference TRBV11-1 and TRBJ2-4): EAEVAQSPRYKITEKSQAVAFWCDPISGHATLYWYRQILGQGPELLVQFQDESVVDDSQLPKDRFSAERLKGVDSTLKIQPAELGDSAMYLCASSSIGSGTDIQYFGAGTRLSVL.

CDR3 nucleotide sequence: TGTGCCAGCAGCTTGGCCGGGACAACCACAGATACGCAGTATTTT. This translates into CASSLAGTTTDTQYF. The rearrangement uses TRBV5-4 and TRBJ2-3, with a weak D call TRBD1 (6 bases). Germline V lookup: CDR1 SGHNT, CDR2 YYREEE (reference sequence). The V and J ends lost 0 bases and 2 bases respectively, with 10 bases between them. This CDR3 has 15 residues.

This chain uses TRBV2 with TRBJ2-1; D not resolved. The CDR3 is 15 residues long. The V and J ends lost 4 bases and 4 bases respectively, with 14 bases between them. Germline values: CDR1 SNHLY, CDR2 FYNNEI. The CDR3 reads CASSVLASAYNEQFF. In nucleotides, the CDR3 is TGTGCCAGCAGTGTTCTGGCCTCGGCTTACAATGAGCAGTTCTTC. The full variable domain, completed using reference TRBV2 and TRBJ2-1, is EPEVTQTPSHQVTQMGQEVILRCVPISNHLYFYWYRQILGQKVEFLVSFYNNEISEKSEIFDDQFSVERPDGSNFTLKIRSTKLEDSAMYFCASSVLASAYNEQFFGPGTRLTVL.

The chain recombines TRBV7-2 with TRBJ1-5, with D perhaps TRBD1 (5 bases). The CDR3 length is 17 residues. The germline V gene encodes CDR1 SGHTA and CDR2 FQGNSA. Trimming removed 5 bases from V and 1 base from J, with 18 bases in between. CDR3 sequence reads: CASSKGPRVGSNQPQHF. For the CDR3, the DNA is TGTGCCAGCAGCAAAGGCCCCAGGGTTGGGAGCAATCAGCCCCAGCATTTT.

The chain couples TRBV11-2 to TRBJ2-2; tentatively, D is TRBD1 (5 bases). Germline V CDR1 and CDR2: SGHAT, FQNNGV. The CDR3 loop spans 16 amino acids. Trimming removed 1 base at V and 2 bases at J, with 11 bases between. CDR3 loop: CASSLVSGKNTGELFF. The CDR3 region has the DNA TGTGCCAGCAGCTTAGTGTCAGGGAAAAACACCGGGGAGCTGTTTTTT.

This chain links TRBV5-1 with TRBJ1-3, with 7 nucleotides matching TRBD1. V trimming: 5 bases; J trimming: 4 bases; junction bases outside the gene matches: 24. The CDR3 runs 20 residues. Per germline, CDR1 SGHRS and CDR2 YFSETQ. The CDR3 DNA reads TGCGCCAGCAGTTATTTAGAACGCAAAAACAGGGGTTCTGGCGGAAACACCATATATTTT. Its translation is CASSYLERKNRGSGGNTIYF.

This chain joins TRBV7-9 and TRBJ2-5, with D possibly being TRBD2 (6 bases). CDR1 and CDR2 (germline): SEHNR, FQNEAQ (reference sequence). The CDR3 extends over 15 amino acids. V lost 10 bases and J lost 7, with 25 bases in between. The CDR3 loop reads CAIGPQGLLFGTQYF. Written as DNA, the CDR3 is TGTGCCATCGGGCCTCAGGGACTGTTATTTGGGACCCAGTACTTC.

The chain uses TRBV25-1 and TRBJ1-5; a weak D match, TRBD1 (5 bases). The germline V and J ends were trimmed by 1 base and 4 bases, with 11 bases remaining between them. The CDR3 sequence is 15 residues long. CDR1 and CDR2 (germline): MGHDK, SYGVNS. CDR3 DNA sequence: TGTGCCAGCAGTGAATTAGGACAAGATAATCAGCCCCAGCATTTT. Translation gives CASSELGQDNQPQHF.